Listed below are T cell receptor beta chains from one sample, sequenced in a study of T cells in narcolepsy. The data were produced by immunoSEQ multiplex PCR, yet TCRdb's version contains in-frame clones alone and is incomplete. The sample carries roughly 30,000 clones, over 75% recorded once. Sequencing used CD45RA- memory CD4+ T cells from PBMCs. All receptors derive from a human donor with narcolepsy. The CDR3 runs from the conserved cysteine through the conserved F or W. Each record gives: CDR3 length, J gene, D gene, V gene, clone size, CDR3 protein, CDR3 DNA. The D gene is left open where the match is weak. The listing skips clone size in some rows; elsewhere it reads once, few, many or a size class.

len: 16
j_gene: TRBJ2-2
d_gene: NA
v_gene: TRBV15
abundance: few
CDR3aa: CATSRGGATNTGELFF
CDR3nt: TGTGCCACCAGCAGAGGGGGGGCGACGAACACCGGGGAGCTGTTTTTT

len: 15
j_gene: TRBJ1-2
d_gene: NA
v_gene: TRBV5-1
abundance: NA
CDR3aa: CASSPEAAVNYGYTF
CDR3nt: TGCGCCAGCAGCCCGGAGGCGGCAGTTAACTATGGCTACACCTTC

len: 15
j_gene: TRBJ2-1
d_gene: TRBD1
v_gene: TRBV9
abundance: NA
CDR3aa: CASSARQGTYNEQFF
CDR3nt: TGTGCCAGCAGCGCTCGACAGGGAACCTACAATGAGCAGTTCTTC

len: 14
j_gene: TRBJ2-1
d_gene: NA
v_gene: TRBV19
abundance: NA
CDR3aa: CASSLGSSYNEQFF
CDR3nt: TGTGCCAGTAGTTTGGGCAGCAGCTACAATGAGCAGTTCTTC

len: 15
j_gene: TRBJ2-1
d_gene: TRBD2
v_gene: TRBV4-2
abundance: few
CDR3aa: CASSLAGGSRNEQFF
CDR3nt: TGTGCCAGCAGCTTAGCGGGAGGGTCTAGGAATGAGCAGTTCTTC

len: 15
j_gene: TRBJ2-1
d_gene: TRBD2
v_gene: TRBV6-5
abundance: NA
CDR3aa: CASLRGLAGGYEQFF
CDR3nt: TGTGCCAGCTTACGAGGGCTAGCGGGGGGTTATGAGCAGTTCTTC

len: 14
j_gene: TRBJ2-7
d_gene: NA
v_gene: TRBV9
abundance: NA
CDR3aa: CASSLSGHNYEQYF
CDR3nt: TGTGCCAGTAGCCTCTCGGGACACAACTACGAGCAGTACTTC

len: 15
j_gene: TRBJ2-2
d_gene: NA
v_gene: TRBV18
abundance: NA
CDR3aa: CASSLTGPNTGELFF
CDR3nt: TGTGCCAGCTCGCTGACAGGACCGAACACCGGGGAGCTGTTTTTT

len: 14
j_gene: TRBJ1-4
d_gene: NA
v_gene: TRBV5-6
abundance: NA
CDR3aa: CASSSQGINEKLFF
CDR3nt: TGTGCCAGCAGCTCACAGGGAATTAATGAAAAACTGTTTTTT

len: 14
j_gene: TRBJ2-7
d_gene: TRBD1
v_gene: TRBV9
abundance: NA
CDR3aa: CASSEGTVSYEQYF
CDR3nt: TGTGCCAGCAGCGAGGGGACAGTTTCCTACGAGCAGTACTTC

len: 14
j_gene: TRBJ2-7
d_gene: NA
v_gene: TRBV19
abundance: NA
CDR3aa: CASSSSGTHYEQYF
CDR3nt: TGTGCCAGTAGTTCTTCCGGGACACATTACGAGCAGTACTTC

len: 15
j_gene: TRBJ1-2
d_gene: NA
v_gene: TRBV5-1
abundance: NA
CDR3aa: CASRRITPANYGYTF
CDR3nt: TGCGCCAGCCGCAGAATTACACCGGCGAACTATGGCTACACCTTC

len: 14
j_gene: TRBJ1-1
d_gene: TRBD1
v_gene: TRBV6-6
abundance: NA
CDR3aa: CASRADRGVTEAFF
CDR3nt: TGTGCCAGCAGGGCGGACAGGGGTGTCACTGAAGCTTTCTTT

len: 13
j_gene: TRBJ2-5
d_gene: NA
v_gene: TRBV5-6
abundance: few
CDR3aa: CASGGGRAETQYF
CDR3nt: TGTGCCAGCGGAGGTGGCAGAGCTGAGACCCAGTACTTC

len: 16
j_gene: TRBJ2-1
d_gene: NA
v_gene: TRBV11-1
abundance: NA
CDR3aa: CASSLDSPSSYNEQFF
CDR3nt: TGTGCCAGCAGCTTAGACTCGCCGAGCTCCTACAATGAGCAGTTCTTC

len: 18
j_gene: TRBJ2-5
d_gene: TRBD2
v_gene: TRBV19
abundance: NA
CDR3aa: CASSIGLAGGPVQETQYF
CDR3nt: TGTGCCAGTAGTATCGGTCTAGCGGGAGGGCCCGTCCAAGAGACCCAGTACTTC

len: 16
j_gene: TRBJ1-5
d_gene: TRBD1
v_gene: TRBV4-1
abundance: NA
CDR3aa: CASSQDLDRGARPQHF
CDR3nt: TGCGCCAGCAGCCAAGATTTGGACAGGGGCGCCCGGCCCCAGCATTTT

len: 15
j_gene: TRBJ2-2
d_gene: TRBD1
v_gene: TRBV5-1
abundance: NA
CDR3aa: CASSSGQTNTGELFF
CDR3nt: TGCGCCAGCAGCTCGGGACAGACGAACACCGGGGAGCTGTTTTTT

len: 14
j_gene: TRBJ2-7
d_gene: NA
v_gene: TRBV27
abundance: NA
CDR3aa: CASSYTASSYEQYF
CDR3nt: TGTGCCAGCAGCTACACAGCCAGCTCCTACGAGCAGTACTTC

len: 13
j_gene: TRBJ2-3
d_gene: NA
v_gene: TRBV6-6
abundance: NA
CDR3aa: CASRGGSTDTQYF
CDR3nt: TGTGCCAGTCGGGGTGGGAGCACAGATACGCAGTATTTT

len: 12
j_gene: TRBJ2-5
d_gene: TRBD2
v_gene: TRBV30
abundance: NA
CDR3aa: CAWIAGQETQYF
CDR3nt: TGTGCCTGGATAGCGGGACAAGAGACCCAGTACTTC

len: 14
j_gene: TRBJ2-7
d_gene: NA
v_gene: TRBV6-6
abundance: NA
CDR3aa: CASSESGATYEQYF
CDR3nt: TGTGCCAGCAGTGAGAGCGGTGCAACCTACGAGCAGTACTTC

len: 16
j_gene: TRBJ2-3
d_gene: TRBD1
v_gene: TRBV11-2
abundance: NA
CDR3aa: CASSLEGTGGLNTQYF
CDR3nt: TGTGCCAGCAGCTTAGAAGGGACAGGGGGCCTGAATACGCAGTATTTT

len: 16
j_gene: TRBJ2-1
d_gene: NA
v_gene: TRBV28
abundance: NA
CDR3aa: CASSSSRASSYNEQFF
CDR3nt: TGTGCCAGCAGTTCCTCCCGAGCGAGCTCCTACAATGAGCAGTTCTTC

len: 14
j_gene: TRBJ2-2
d_gene: TRBD1
v_gene: TRBV19
abundance: NA
CDR3aa: CASSRDRWTGELFF
CDR3nt: TGTGCCAGTAGTCGGGACAGATGGACCGGGGAGCTGTTTTTT

len: 12
j_gene: TRBJ1-2
d_gene: NA
v_gene: TRBV2
abundance: once
CDR3aa: CASNRGNYGYTF
CDR3nt: TGTGCCAGCAATAGGGGGAACTATGGCTACACCTTC

len: 13
j_gene: TRBJ2-2
d_gene: NA
v_gene: TRBV6-9
abundance: NA
CDR3aa: CASMSGNTGELFF
CDR3nt: TGTGCCAGCATGAGCGGGAACACCGGGGAGCTGTTTTTT

len: 14
j_gene: TRBJ1-5
d_gene: NA
v_gene: TRBV2
abundance: NA
CDR3aa: CASSREASNQPQHF
CDR3nt: TGTGCCAGCTCTCGCGAGGCCAGCAATCAGCCCCAGCATTTT

len: 15
j_gene: TRBJ2-2
d_gene: TRBD1
v_gene: TRBV11-2
abundance: once
CDR3aa: CASSSGTGATGELFF
CDR3nt: TGTGCCAGCAGCTCCGGGACAGGGGCCACCGGGGAGCTGTTTTTT

len: 14
j_gene: TRBJ2-1
d_gene: NA
v_gene: TRBV11-3
abundance: NA
CDR3aa: CASSLGGKYNEQFF
CDR3nt: TGTGCCAGCAGCTTAGGGGGGAAATACAATGAGCAGTTCTTC

len: 13
j_gene: TRBJ1-3
d_gene: NA
v_gene: TRBV19
abundance: few
CDR3aa: CAITDRQKNTIYF
CDR3nt: TGTGCCATAACGGACAGACAGAAAAACACCATATATTTT

len: 14
j_gene: TRBJ1-1
d_gene: NA
v_gene: TRBV4-2
abundance: NA
CDR3aa: CASSQEGEDTEAFF
CDR3nt: TGTGCCAGCAGCCAAGAAGGGGAAGACACTGAAGCTTTCTTT

len: 15
j_gene: TRBJ2-5
d_gene: TRBD1
v_gene: TRBV5-6
abundance: NA
CDR3aa: CASSRTGQGRETQYF
CDR3nt: TGTGCCAGCAGCCGCACGGGACAGGGTAGGGAGACCCAGTACTTC

len: 14
j_gene: TRBJ2-5
d_gene: TRBD1
v_gene: TRBV5-4
abundance: NA
CDR3aa: CASRDTDRAETQYF
CDR3nt: TGTGCCAGCAGGGATACCGACAGGGCTGAGACCCAGTACTTC

len: 20
j_gene: TRBJ2-1
d_gene: TRBD2
v_gene: TRBV9
abundance: NA
CDR3aa: CASSLSLAGGFGGLTAEQFF
CDR3nt: TGTGCCAGCAGCCTATCACTAGCGGGAGGATTTGGGGGTCTAACGGCCGAGCAGTTCTTC

len: 16
j_gene: TRBJ2-7
d_gene: NA
v_gene: TRBV6-6
abundance: NA
CDR3aa: CASRPRPRTLPYEQYF
CDR3nt: TGTGCCAGCAGACCACGTCCGCGGACACTCCCCTACGAGCAGTACTTC

len: 13
j_gene: TRBJ2-7
d_gene: TRBD2
v_gene: TRBV2
abundance: medium-sized
CDR3aa: CASKASGLWEQYF
CDR3nt: TGTGCCAGCAAGGCTAGCGGGTTGTGGGAGCAGTACTTC

len: 14
j_gene: TRBJ2-1
d_gene: NA
v_gene: TRBV11-3
abundance: NA
CDR3aa: CASSPRDSYNEQFF
CDR3nt: TGTGCCAGCAGCCCCCGGGACTCTTACAATGAGCAGTTCTTC

len: 15
j_gene: TRBJ2-3
d_gene: NA
v_gene: TRBV7-3
abundance: NA
CDR3aa: CASSLGTHRTDTQYF
CDR3nt: TGTGCCAGCAGCTTAGGGACTCACCGCACAGATACGCAGTATTTT

len: 15
j_gene: TRBJ1-3
d_gene: NA
v_gene: TRBV6-4
abundance: few
CDR3aa: CASSGGSSSGNTIYF
CDR3nt: TGTGCCAGCAGTGGGGGCTCCAGCTCTGGAAACACCATATATTTT

len: 13
j_gene: TRBJ2-3
d_gene: TRBD2
v_gene: TRBV30
abundance: NA
CDR3aa: CAWSSGTPDTQYF
CDR3nt: TGTGCCTGGTCTAGCGGGACACCAGATACGCAGTATTTT